Given below is one T cell receptor (beta chain) in context. The antigen remains unidentified. These data originate in a study of cytomegalovirus exposure and HLA in healthy donors. Germline V gives CDR1 MDHEN, CDR2 SYDVKM. The V end was cut by 3 bases, the J end by 0 bases, with 8 bases between. The CDR3 has 14 amino acids. Study results and limitations: In vitro checks showed that three CMV-associated chains really do target CMV antigens.

The assay was immunoSEQ multiplex PCR, and TCRdb's table has in-frame clones only and misses some. The sample holds some 350,000 clones, about nine tenths seen once. The sequence was collected from a woman under 40 in good health and CMV-seropositive. The V and J genes are TRBV28 and TRBJ1-1; D gene unclear. The sample consisted of PBMCs. CDR3 DNA sequence: TGTGCCAGCAGTTTCAGTGGCTTGAACACTGAAGCTTTCTTT. Its protein product is CASSFSGLNTEAFF.